This T cell receptor (beta chain) was captured in a study of cytomegalovirus exposure and HLA in healthy donors (dated by TCRdb to the late 2010s). Regarding the research as a whole: An earlier analysis of roughly 570 of the donors reported 276 Gb of sequence data and 95 million to 130 million unique TCR beta sequences obtained from around 170 million T cells. Among some 400 genotyped donors of the cohort, an average of approximately 240,000 unique TCR beta nucleotide sequences were sequenced per donor, approximately 20% of them non-productive. A later analysis re-analyzed previously published TCR beta repertoires from 650 to 800 donors and added high-resolution HLA genotyping to study TCR occurrence patterns. In addition to the first cohort of around 670 subjects, a separate validation cohort of 120 different subjects was used. Among the roughly 410 genotyped donors, under 90% belonged to the genetic ancestry cluster associated with self-reported Caucasian donors. A later genetic analysis used genome-wide SNP genotypes for about 65% of the 666 donors, treating that subset as a discovery cohort. To predict cytomegalovirus infection status, the study brought together high-throughput TCR immunosequencing, statistical association of individual TCRs with disease status, and machine learning. Both class I and class II loci were covered by HLA typing, at four-digit resolution. All discovery cohort repertoires had been generated using a single sequencing platform. The study profiled the T cell repertoires of 666 subjects by immunosequencing and related them to cytomegalovirus serostatus. Roughly five DR-DQ haplotypes were treated as single units for association and clustering because of strong linkage in the cohort. The number of typed donors differed by locus: roughly 629-630 for A, B, C, DRB1 and DQB1; 500 to 550 for DQA1; 606 for DPA1; and about 470 for DPB1. In an earlier analysis of 587 of the donors, high-throughput TCR beta sequencing was used to judge whether each TCR beta V gene segment behaved as functional or pseudogenic. Roughly 300 gigabases of sequencing data and around 85 million unique TCR sequences made up an early release that covered some 640 HLA-typed donors. The later analysis used no new phenotypic data to find candidate immune exposures, relying instead on TCR beta sequences and their occurrence across donors. Donor age, sex, ethnicity and CMV serostatus were compiled together with the repertoire data. The study aimed to test whether signatures of past pathogen exposure could be identified by cataloging public T cell receptors. Broad study findings and their caveats: The sequencing pipeline was judged likely to have produced a cluster of highly shared sequence variants as a technical artifact. The earlier analysis of a few hundred of the donors excluded approximately 15 rarely observed V segments, including chromosome 9 orphons, because counts were too low. Most CMV-associated TCR beta chains appeared to be HLA-restricted in a later analysis, and the HLA associations seemed to be driven largely by CMV exposure. Immune exposure information for the cohort was limited to CMV serostatus. A further reported finding was that TCR beta sequences accurately predicted the HLA-A and HLA-B alleles for most subjects in the first cohort. Sequencing depth was assumed to be roughly uniform across donors in the presence/absence analyses, though that assumption may not hold. Because HLA typing was unavailable for some donors at each locus, only the typed subset was used in association tests. Most TCR sequences were seen in very few donors, while some public TCRs were found in many individuals. In vitro tests confirmed that a few of the cytomegalovirus-associated TCR beta chains recognize cytomegalovirus antigens. In an earlier analysis of 500 to 650 of the donors, most TCR beta V segments appeared in productive rearrangements about 87% or about 30% of the time, broadly matching IMGT annotations. According to a later genetic analysis, donors in an Asian-associated ancestry cluster had fewer N-insertions in productive TCRs than the roughly 700-donor mean. The 87-base-pair reads could not distinguish some IMGT-functional V segments, including TRBV6-2 and TRBV6-3, so those segments were excluded. It was suggested by the authors that the approach could potentially be generalized to other disease states and immunological phenotypes. A total of roughly 160 TCR beta chains were listed by the study as associated with cytomegalovirus. In a later genetic analysis, a missense DCLRE1C variant was associated with V-gene and J-gene trimming of TCR beta chains, and the association was replicated in an independent cohort. Correlated functional status among segregating V segments might reflect linkage disequilibrium, but an unknown experimental factor could not be ruled out. According to a later analysis, parvovirus B19, influenza, CMV and Epstein-Barr virus appeared linked to several top co-occurrence clusters. Assigning TCR associations to individual alleles was difficult when HLA alleles, especially DR and DQ, strongly co-occurred. At a false discovery rate of 0.05, a later analysis linked 15,000 to 20,000 TCR beta sequences to specific HLA alleles. The cohort was sequenced for TCR beta chains only, and without alpha or paired-chain data the features that could be detected were limited. The classifier was reported to diagnose cytomegalovirus status with high specificity and sensitivity in both the original and validation cohorts. In a later analysis, the rate of TCR association differed among HLA loci, with DRB1 alleles having the most associated TCRs and HLA-C alleles having the fewest. In a later analysis, HLA-associated TCR beta chains were found to be more clonally expanded and to have lower generation probabilities than equally common non-associated chains.

The germline V gene provides CDR1 MNHEY and CDR2 SVGAGI. Including cysteine and phenylalanine, the CDR3 has 14 amino acids. The DNA shown is the 42-base CDR3, in frame from base 1. Trimming accounts for 6 bases at V and 3 bases at J, while the number of junction bases matched to no gene is 6. A remark on this clone: It has no known antigen specificity. No base quality information exists; no much larger clone differs at one position.

In total, roughly 710 healthy bone marrow donors made up the cohort. Cohort members were all nominally healthy when sampled, although unrecorded immune exposures were likely present. The donor tested CMV seronegative, placing the donor among the 350 or so seronegative members of the cohort. Every donor gave a peripheral blood sample, and the peripheral blood mononuclear cells from that sample were used for TCR beta sequencing. The Qiagen DNeasy Blood Extraction Kit was used to extract genomic DNA from the blood cell samples. To prepare the library, the immunoSEQ multiplex PCR assay was applied. The multiplex PCR relied on a mix of 60 forward primers for TCR Vbeta segments and 13 reverse primers for TCR Jbeta segments. The CDR3 region of rearranged TCR beta genes was amplified from genomic DNA by a multiplex PCR assay. The amplified TCR beta libraries were sequenced on the Illumina HiSeq System as 87-base-pair reads. In the original analysis: A later analysis tallied 75 million to 95 million unique TCR beta chains across the 666 repertoires, and some 10 million of those chains were shared by two or more donors. Raw reads were error-corrected and collapsed into unique sequences with a nearest-neighbor algorithm that merged closely related sequences to remove PCR and sequencing errors. To assign V, D and J gene segments, CDR3 sequences were aligned to IMGT reference sequences. For a sequence to be retained, a match of at least six nucleotides was required to both a V gene segment and a J gene segment. Rearrangements were classified as productive when the CDR3 lacked stop codons and remained in frame with V and J, and all other rearrangements were classified as non-productive. Following IMGT convention, CDR3 was defined as the stretch from the second conserved V-encoded cysteine up to the conserved J-encoded phenylalanine. In an earlier analysis of 550 to 650 of the donors, sequences lacking an unambiguous match to a single V gene segment were excluded. In an earlier analysis of 587 of the donors, V segments were called functional above 56.7% productive rearrangements and were called segregating when the between-donor standard deviation exceeded 5%. A statistical classification framework was built for diagnosing cytomegalovirus status from the catalog of TCR beta chain sequences. V and J gene assignment, in a later analysis, came from comparing TCR nucleotide sequences with IMGT/GENE-DB human TR gene sequences. Using the TCRdist pipeline, a later analysis assigned CDR3 sequences along with most-parsimonious VDJ recombination scenarios. In a later analysis, each TCR beta chain was defined by its CDR3 amino acid sequence together with its V-gene family, and reads without a unique V-gene family were excluded. A later analysis removed 450 to 600 highly shared, low-generation-probability nucleotide sequences to deal with suspected cross-contamination and a sequencing artifact. In a later analysis, a clonal expansion index for each public chain was calculated from normalized within-repertoire ranks of inferred template counts. In a later analysis, generation probabilities were computed using a VDJ recombination model fitted to out-of-frame rearrangements, and the results were checked against IGoR. In a later analysis, hypergeometric tests were used to score TCR-TCR, TCR-HLA and TCR-CMV co-occurrence, with a repertoire-size bias correction applied to TCR pairs. In a later analysis, false discovery rates were estimated by permuting HLA or CMV assignments 20 times. In a later analysis, co-occurring TCRs were grouped using DBSCAN, and TCRdist sequence similarity was added for clustering within HLA-allele-positive subsets. Co-occurrence clustering excluded repertoires with fewer than 30,000 or more than 120,000 public chains, plus five with anomalous nucleotide sharing. The clones in this table, taken by TCRdb from immuneACCESS, are in-frame only. Not every clone is retained; where verified, under half of the shortfall comes from an unresolved V gene, and the cause of the rest is unknown. V, J and clone size reflect that table, while D and trimming were determined from the DNA. Present in this sample are some 150,000 clones, roughly 73% of which were seen just once. 2.5% to 4% of the sample belongs to the ten largest clones.

The sequenced sample consisted of PBMCs. The sequence joins TRBV6-5 to TRBJ2-7, with TRBD1 matching 9 junction bases. This receptor was identified in a man in his forties or fifties in good health and CMV-seronegative. The CDR3 region has the sequence CASSRTGVNYEQYF. The DNA reads as follows: TGTGCCAGCAGCCGGACAGGGGTCAACTACGAGCAGTACTTC.